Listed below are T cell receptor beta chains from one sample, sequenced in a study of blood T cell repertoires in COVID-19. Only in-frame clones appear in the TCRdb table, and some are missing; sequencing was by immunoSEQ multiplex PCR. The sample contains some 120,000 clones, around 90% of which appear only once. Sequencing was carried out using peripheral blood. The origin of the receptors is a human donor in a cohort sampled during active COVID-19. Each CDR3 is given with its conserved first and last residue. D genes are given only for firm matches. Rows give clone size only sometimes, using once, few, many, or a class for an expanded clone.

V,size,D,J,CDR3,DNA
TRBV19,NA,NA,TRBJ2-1,CASSSTGKVYSFF,TGTGCCAGTAGTAGTACGGGGAAGGTGTATTCGTTCTTC
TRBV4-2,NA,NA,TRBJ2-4,CASSPQAGIGAKNIQYF,TGTGCCAGCAGCCCCCAGGCAGGGATCGGAGCCAAAAACATTCAGTACTTC
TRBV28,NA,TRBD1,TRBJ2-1,CASKGGIEYNEQFF,TGTGCCAGCAAAGGGGGCATAGAATACAATGAGCAGTTCTTC
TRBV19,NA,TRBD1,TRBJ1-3,CASTLTGGFGNTIYF,TGTGCCAGTACCCTGACAGGGGGATTCGGAAACACCATATATTTT
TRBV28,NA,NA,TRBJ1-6,CASSLAAHYNSPLHF,TGTGCCAGCAGTTTAGCCGCACACTATAATTCACCCCTCCACTTT
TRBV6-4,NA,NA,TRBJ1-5,CASSDGRGGNQPQHF,TGTGCCAGCAGTGACGGCAGGGGAGGCAATCAGCCCCAGCATTTT
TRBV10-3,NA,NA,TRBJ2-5,CAIGAEQETQYF,TGTGCCATCGGGGCAGAACAAGAGACCCAGTACTTC
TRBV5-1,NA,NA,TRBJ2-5,CASSPETARQETQYF,TGCGCCAGCAGCCCCGAGACAGCTCGGCAAGAGACCCAGTACTTC
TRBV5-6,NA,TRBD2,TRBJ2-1,CASSLPAGGPYNEQFF,TGTGCCAGCAGCTTACCAGCGGGAGGGCCCTACAATGAGCAGTTCTTC
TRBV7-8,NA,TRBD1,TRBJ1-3,CASSRQPGQSISNTIYF,TGTGCCAGCAGCCGACAACCGGGACAGAGTATATCAAACACCATATATTTT
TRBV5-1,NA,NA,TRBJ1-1,CASSPGSVHTEAFF,TGCGCCAGCAGCCCAGGTTCTGTGCACACTGAAGCTTTCTTT
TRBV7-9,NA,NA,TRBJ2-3,CASSPGQGSTDTQYF,TGTGCCAGCAGCCCTGGGCAGGGGAGCACAGATACGCAGTATTTT
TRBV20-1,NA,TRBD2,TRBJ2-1,CSASQAGGAYNEQFF,TGCAGTGCTAGTCAAGCGGGGGGCGCCTACAATGAGCAGTTCTTC
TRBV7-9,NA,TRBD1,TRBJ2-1,CASSFEVGQGKFF,TGTGCCAGCAGCTTTGAGGTGGGACAGGGCAAATTCTTC
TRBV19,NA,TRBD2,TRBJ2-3,CASIGPTRISGKPDSTDTQYF,TGTGCCAGTATTGGACCGACAAGGATTAGCGGGAAGCCCGATAGCACAGATACGCAGTATTTT
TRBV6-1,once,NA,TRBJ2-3,CASSEAARTDTQYF,TGTGCCAGCAGTGAGGCGGCACGTACAGATACGCAGTATTTT
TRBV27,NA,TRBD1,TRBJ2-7,CASKGQGHYYEQYF,TGTGCCAGCAAAGGACAGGGCCACTACTACGAGCAGTACTTC
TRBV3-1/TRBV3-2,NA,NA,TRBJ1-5,CASSQDSVQPQHF,TGTGCCAGCAGCCAAGATTCAGTCCAGCCCCAGCATTTT
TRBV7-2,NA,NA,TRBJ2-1,CASSLSGAKLEQFF,TGTGCCAGCAGCTTATCTGGGGCAAAACTAGAGCAGTTCTTC
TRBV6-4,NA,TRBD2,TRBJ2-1,CASSETAGGPYNEQFF,TGTGCCAGCAGTGAGACGGCGGGGGGGCCCTACAATGAGCAGTTCTTC
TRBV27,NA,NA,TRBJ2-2,CASSLYVGELFF,TGTGCCAGCAGCCTTTATGTCGGGGAGCTGTTTTTT
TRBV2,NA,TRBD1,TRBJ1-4,CASSGRTGAEKLFF,TGTGCCAGCAGTGGGAGGACAGGGGCCGAAAAACTGTTTTTT
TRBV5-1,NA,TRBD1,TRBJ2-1,CASSSGTGGYEQFF,TGCGCCAGCAGCTCCGGGACAGGGGGCTATGAGCAGTTCTTC
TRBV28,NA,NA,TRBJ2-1,CASSPWGQGQYEQFF,TGTGCCAGCAGTCCTTGGGGGCAGGGTCAATATGAGCAGTTCTTC